A selection of T cell receptor beta chains follows, all from one sample in a study of shared clonotypes between healthy human individuals. Data came from immunoSEQ multiplex PCR; TCRdb stores just in-frame clones and leaves some out. In the table there are roughly 300,000 clones, 73% of which are singletons. Sequencing used memory CD4+ T cells sorted from blood. The receptor source for this set is a man aged 25 to 40 in good health. The CDR3 runs from the conserved cysteine through the conserved F or W. A D gene is named only where the DNA matches it firmly. For some rows the clone size is stated as once, few or many, or as a class when expanded; others skip it.

j_gene: TRBJ1-1; d_gene: .; abundance: .; v_gene: TRBV9; CDR3nt: TGTGCCAGCAGCGTACAGGTGGGGGGCCCTCTGAACACTGAAGCTTTCTTT; CDR3aa: CASSVQVGGPLNTEAFF
j_gene: TRBJ2-6; d_gene: .; abundance: .; v_gene: TRBV10-1; CDR3nt: TGCGCCAGCAGTGAGCCCCCGGGGCACAGTCTGGTCTCTGGGGCCAACGTCCTGACTTTC; CDR3aa: CASSEPPGHSLVSGANVLTF
j_gene: TRBJ1-2; d_gene: TRBD1; abundance: .; v_gene: TRBV11-2; CDR3nt: TGTGCCAGCAGTTTTACACCGGGACAGACTTTAAATGGCTACACCTTC; CDR3aa: CASSFTPGQTLNGYTF
j_gene: TRBJ2-3; d_gene: .; abundance: .; v_gene: TRBV2; CDR3nt: TGTGCCACAAGAGTAGACAGCCACACAGATACGCAGTATTTT; CDR3aa: CATRVDSHTDTQYF
j_gene: TRBJ2-7; d_gene: TRBD2; abundance: .; v_gene: TRBV9; CDR3nt: TGTGCCAGCAGCGTAGGGCTAGCGGGCTCCTACGAGCAGTACTTC; CDR3aa: CASSVGLAGSYEQYF
j_gene: TRBJ2-7; d_gene: TRBD1; abundance: .; v_gene: TRBV10-1; CDR3nt: TGCGCCAGCAGTGAAGACGGGACAGGATTTAACGAGCAGTACTTC; CDR3aa: CASSEDGTGFNEQYF
j_gene: TRBJ2-2; d_gene: TRBD1; abundance: .; v_gene: TRBV11-2; CDR3nt: TGTGCCAGCCTGGCCGGGACAGGGTACACCGGGGAGCTGTTTTTT; CDR3aa: CASLAGTGYTGELFF
j_gene: TRBJ2-1; d_gene: TRBD2; abundance: many; v_gene: TRBV28; CDR3nt: TGTGCCACCGAGGGGCGGGAGAAACAGTTCTTC; CDR3aa: CATEGREKQFF
j_gene: TRBJ2-5; d_gene: TRBD1; abundance: few; v_gene: TRBV29-1; CDR3nt: TGCAGCGTTGTAGTTGGGACAGAAGAGACCCAGTACTTC; CDR3aa: CSVVVGTEETQYF
j_gene: TRBJ2-7; d_gene: .; abundance: few; v_gene: TRBV28; CDR3nt: TGTGCCAGCCTACTCCCGGGAGCCTACGAGCAGTACTTC; CDR3aa: CASLLPGAYEQYF
j_gene: TRBJ2-1; d_gene: .; abundance: .; v_gene: TRBV2; CDR3nt: TGTGCCAGCAGGGGACGTGGGGGACAAGCCTACAATGAGCAGTTCTTC; CDR3aa: CASRGRGGQAYNEQFF
j_gene: TRBJ2-1; d_gene: TRBD2; abundance: .; v_gene: TRBV6-1; CDR3nt: TGTGCCAGCAGTGAATGGGGGGGACTAGCGGGCAACAATGAGCAGTTCTTC; CDR3aa: CASSEWGGLAGNNEQFF
j_gene: TRBJ1-4; d_gene: .; abundance: .; v_gene: TRBV29-1; CDR3nt: TGCAGCGTTTTGGGTGGAGCGGGAGAAAAACTGTTTTTT; CDR3aa: CSVLGGAGEKLFF
j_gene: TRBJ1-4; d_gene: TRBD1; abundance: .; v_gene: TRBV25-1; CDR3nt: TGTGCCAGCAGTGGGCGACAGGGCGGCTTTCATGAAAAACTGTTTTTT; CDR3aa: CASSGRQGGFHEKLFF
j_gene: TRBJ2-5; d_gene: TRBD1; abundance: .; v_gene: TRBV11-2; CDR3nt: TGTGCCAGCAGCTCCACGAGGGAGACAGGGGGAAAGACCCAGTACTTC; CDR3aa: CASSSTRETGGKTQYF
j_gene: TRBJ2-3; d_gene: .; abundance: few; v_gene: TRBV11-2; CDR3nt: TGTGCCAGCAGCCTTTTGAATTCTAACACAGATACGCAGTATTTT; CDR3aa: CASSLLNSNTDTQYF
j_gene: TRBJ2-5; d_gene: .; abundance: .; v_gene: TRBV7-6; CDR3nt: TGTGCCAGCAGCCGGGATCAGGGGCCGAAGACCCAGTACTTC; CDR3aa: CASSRDQGPKTQYF
j_gene: TRBJ2-5; d_gene: .; abundance: once; v_gene: TRBV9; CDR3nt: TGTGCCAGCAGCGTACGCGGGGGCCACCAAGAGACCCAGTACTTC; CDR3aa: CASSVRGGHQETQYF
j_gene: TRBJ2-7; d_gene: TRBD2; abundance: once; v_gene: TRBV5-1; CDR3nt: TGCGCCAGCAGCCGCTCGGGCGGGAGCTCCTACGAGCAGTACTTC; CDR3aa: CASSRSGGSSYEQYF
j_gene: TRBJ1-2; d_gene: TRBD1; abundance: .; v_gene: TRBV4-2; CDR3nt: TGTGCCAGCAGCCTCTCCGGGACAGGGGATTTTGGCTACACCTTC; CDR3aa: CASSLSGTGDFGYTF
j_gene: TRBJ2-1; d_gene: TRBD1; abundance: .; v_gene: TRBV25-1; CDR3nt: TGTGCCAGCAGTGAACCCTCCGGGACAGACTCCTACAATGAGCAGTTCTTC; CDR3aa: CASSEPSGTDSYNEQFF
j_gene: TRBJ2-1; d_gene: .; abundance: .; v_gene: TRBV7-8; CDR3nt: TGTGCCAGCAGCTTAGTCGGGCCGGGTTACAATGAGCAGTTCTTC; CDR3aa: CASSLVGPGYNEQFF
j_gene: TRBJ2-7; d_gene: TRBD2; abundance: once; v_gene: TRBV4-3; CDR3nt: TGCGCCAGCAGCCAAGGGTTAAGCGGGAGTGTCTACGAGCAGTACTTC; CDR3aa: CASSQGLSGSVYEQYF
j_gene: TRBJ2-3; d_gene: .; abundance: .; v_gene: TRBV5-4; CDR3nt: TGTGCCAGCAGCCCGGACGCAGGCACAGATACGCAGTATTTT; CDR3aa: CASSPDAGTDTQYF
j_gene: TRBJ2-6; d_gene: .; abundance: few; v_gene: TRBV5-4; CDR3nt: TGTGCCAGCAGCTTACCCGGGCCCGGGGCCAACGTCCTGACTTTC; CDR3aa: CASSLPGPGANVLTF
j_gene: TRBJ2-1; d_gene: .; abundance: once; v_gene: TRBV14; CDR3nt: TGTGCCAGCAGCCAAGCCGTGCCGGGGGCTGAGCAGTTCTTC; CDR3aa: CASSQAVPGAEQFF
j_gene: TRBJ2-7; d_gene: .; abundance: .; v_gene: TRBV7-2; CDR3nt: TGTGCCAGCAGCCCCTCCTACGAGCAGCACTTC; CDR3aa: CASSPSYEQHF
j_gene: TRBJ2-7; d_gene: .; abundance: few; v_gene: TRBV18; CDR3nt: TGTGCCAGCTCACCATCGTCTGCGGCGACCGGAGACGAGCAGTACTTC; CDR3aa: CASSPSSAATGDEQYF
j_gene: TRBJ2-4; d_gene: TRBD2; abundance: .; v_gene: TRBV30; CDR3nt: TGTGCCTCCTCTTACCCGGGACTAGCGGGAGAGGGGGCCAAAAACATTCAGTACTTC; CDR3aa: CASSYPGLAGEGAKNIQYF
j_gene: TRBJ2-5; d_gene: .; abundance: .; v_gene: TRBV11-3; CDR3nt: TGTGCCAGCAGCGGATTGGGCGGATTGGAGACCCAGTACTTC; CDR3aa: CASSGLGGLETQYF
j_gene: TRBJ2-7; d_gene: TRBD1; abundance: .; v_gene: TRBV28; CDR3nt: TGTGCCAGCAGTCCGACAGGGTACTACGAGCAGTACTTC; CDR3aa: CASSPTGYYEQYF
j_gene: TRBJ2-1; d_gene: TRBD1; abundance: .; v_gene: TRBV7-9; CDR3nt: TGTGCCACCAAATGGACAGGGGCGCCCAATGAGCAGTTCTTC; CDR3aa: CATKWTGAPNEQFF
j_gene: TRBJ1-2; d_gene: .; abundance: few; v_gene: TRBV7-2; CDR3nt: TGTGCCAGCAGTTCGAGAGACACGGGGAATGGCTACACCTTC; CDR3aa: CASSSRDTGNGYTF
j_gene: TRBJ2-2; d_gene: TRBD1; abundance: .; v_gene: TRBV14; CDR3nt: TGTGCCAGCAGCCTAGAAACAGGGGGTATCACCGGGGAGCTGTTTTTT; CDR3aa: CASSLETGGITGELFF
j_gene: TRBJ2-1; d_gene: .; abundance: .; v_gene: TRBV6-5; CDR3nt: TGTGCCAGCAGTTTGCGGGATCCTATCTACAATGAGCAGTTCTTC; CDR3aa: CASSLRDPIYNEQFF
j_gene: TRBJ2-1; d_gene: .; abundance: .; v_gene: TRBV6-1; CDR3nt: TGTGCCACAGGGTACGGGAGCTCCTACAATGAGCAGTTCTTC; CDR3aa: CATGYGSSYNEQFF
j_gene: TRBJ1-1; d_gene: .; abundance: .; v_gene: TRBV29-1; CDR3nt: TGCAGCGTTGGGCTTACAAGGGGAGCTTTCTTT; CDR3aa: CSVGLTRGAFF
j_gene: TRBJ1-4; d_gene: TRBD1; abundance: .; v_gene: TRBV18; CDR3nt: TGTGCCAGCTCACTCACCGAAACAGGGGGTTTTGAAAAACTGTTTTTT; CDR3aa: CASSLTETGGFEKLFF
j_gene: TRBJ1-4; d_gene: .; abundance: .; v_gene: TRBV18; CDR3nt: TGTGCCAGCTCATTGGCGGGCGCTGAAAAACTGTTTTTT; CDR3aa: CASSLAGAEKLFF
j_gene: TRBJ1-3; d_gene: TRBD1; abundance: few; v_gene: TRBV5-4; CDR3nt: TGTGCCAGCAGCTTACAGGGGCATAGCTCTGGAAACACCATATATTTT; CDR3aa: CASSLQGHSSGNTIYF
j_gene: TRBJ1-2; d_gene: .; abundance: .; v_gene: TRBV6-1; CDR3nt: TGTGCCAGCAGTGCTACTAGTGGGGGTATCTATGGCTACACCTTC; CDR3aa: CASSATSGGIYGYTF
j_gene: TRBJ2-1; d_gene: TRBD2; abundance: .; v_gene: TRBV19; CDR3nt: TGTGCCAGTAGTATGAGGCGGGAGGGTTACAATGAGCAGTTCTTC; CDR3aa: CASSMRREGYNEQFF
j_gene: TRBJ2-7; d_gene: .; abundance: .; v_gene: TRBV21-1; CDR3nt: TGTGCCAGCAGCAGGTTACAGGGGGCGCACGACTACGAGCAGTACTTC; CDR3aa: CASSRLQGAHDYEQYF